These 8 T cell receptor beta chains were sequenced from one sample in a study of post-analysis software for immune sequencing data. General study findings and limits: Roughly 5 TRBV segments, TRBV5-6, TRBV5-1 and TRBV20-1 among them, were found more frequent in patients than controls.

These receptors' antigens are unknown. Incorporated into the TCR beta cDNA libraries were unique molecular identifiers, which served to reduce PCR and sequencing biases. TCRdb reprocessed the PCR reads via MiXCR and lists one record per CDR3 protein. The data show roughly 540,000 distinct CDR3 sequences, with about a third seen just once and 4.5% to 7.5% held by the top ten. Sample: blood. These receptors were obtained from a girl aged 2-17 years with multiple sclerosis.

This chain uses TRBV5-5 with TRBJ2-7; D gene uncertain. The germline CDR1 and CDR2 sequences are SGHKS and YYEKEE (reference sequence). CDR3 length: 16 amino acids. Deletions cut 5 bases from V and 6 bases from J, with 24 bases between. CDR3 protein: CASSLRPGREKGEQYF. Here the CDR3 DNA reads TGTGCCAGCAGTCTGAGGCCGGGTAGGGAAAAGGGCGAGCAGTACTTC.

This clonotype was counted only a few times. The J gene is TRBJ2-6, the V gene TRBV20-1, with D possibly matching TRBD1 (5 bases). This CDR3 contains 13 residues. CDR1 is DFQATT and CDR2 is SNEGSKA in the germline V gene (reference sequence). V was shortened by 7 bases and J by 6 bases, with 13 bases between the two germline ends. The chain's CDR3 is CSVLAREANVLTF. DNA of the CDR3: TGCAGTGTACTGGCCAGGGAGGCCAACGTCCTGACTTTC.

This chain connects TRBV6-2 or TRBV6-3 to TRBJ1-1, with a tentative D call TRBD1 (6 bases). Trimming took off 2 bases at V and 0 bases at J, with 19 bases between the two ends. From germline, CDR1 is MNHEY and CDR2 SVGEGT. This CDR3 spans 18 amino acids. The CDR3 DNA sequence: TGTGCCAGCAGTTACCCCGGGACGGGGGCACTGATGAACACTGAAGCTTTCTTT. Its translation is CASSYPGTGALMNTEAFF.

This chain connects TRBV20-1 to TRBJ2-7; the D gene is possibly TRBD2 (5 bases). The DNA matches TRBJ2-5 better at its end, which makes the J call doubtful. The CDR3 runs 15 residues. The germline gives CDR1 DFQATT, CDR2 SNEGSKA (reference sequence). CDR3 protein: CSARLLGNERETQYF. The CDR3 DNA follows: TGCAGTGCTAGATTACTAGGGAATGAACGGGAGACCCAGTACTTC.

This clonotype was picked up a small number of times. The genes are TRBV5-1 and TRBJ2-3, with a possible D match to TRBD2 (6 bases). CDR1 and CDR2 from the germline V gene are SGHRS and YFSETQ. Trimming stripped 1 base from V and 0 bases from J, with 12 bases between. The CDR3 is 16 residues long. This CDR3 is CASSLSTRRSTDTQYF. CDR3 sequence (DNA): TGCGCCAGCAGCTTGTCGACTAGACGAAGCACAGATACGCAGTATTTT.

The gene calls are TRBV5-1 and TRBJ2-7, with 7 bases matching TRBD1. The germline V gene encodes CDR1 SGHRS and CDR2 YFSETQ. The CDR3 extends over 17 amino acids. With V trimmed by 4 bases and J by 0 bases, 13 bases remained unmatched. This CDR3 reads CASSIKGSQGSSYEQYF. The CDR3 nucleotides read TGCGCCAGCAGCATTAAAGGTTCACAGGGGAGCTCCTACGAGCAGTACTTC.

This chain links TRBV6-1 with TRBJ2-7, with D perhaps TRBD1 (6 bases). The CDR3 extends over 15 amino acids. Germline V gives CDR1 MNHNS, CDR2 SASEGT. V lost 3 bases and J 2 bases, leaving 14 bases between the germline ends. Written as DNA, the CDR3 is TGTGCCAGCAGTGAGTACAGGGTTATCGCCTACGAGCAGTACTTC. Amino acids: CASSEYRVIAYEQYF.

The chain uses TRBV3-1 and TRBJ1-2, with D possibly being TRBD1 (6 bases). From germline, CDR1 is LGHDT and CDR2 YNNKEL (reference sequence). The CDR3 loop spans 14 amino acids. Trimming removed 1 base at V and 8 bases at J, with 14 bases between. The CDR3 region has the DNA TGTGCCAGCAGCCAAGTAACAGGGCTCGACGGCTACACCTTC. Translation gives CASSQVTGLDGYTF.